Below, 2 T cell receptor beta chains from the same sample are listed, as sequenced in a study of blood T cell repertoires in COVID-19. Sequencing used immunoSEQ multiplex PCR; TCRdb keeps in-frame clones, though not all of them. The sample contains over 300,000 clones, nearly 90% of which appear only once. The sample consisted of peripheral blood. These receptor sequences come from a man aged 18 to 29 with active or convalescent COVID-19.

Note on this clone: The sample holds other DNA sequences that translate to the same CDR3. The chain carries TRBV18 and TRBJ1-4, with 9 bases identical to TRBD1. The germline V gene encodes CDR1 KGHSH and CDR2 LQKENI. CDR3 length equals 14 residues. Losses at the gene ends were 2 bases for V and 5 bases for J; bases not matched to a gene: 0. The CDR3 sequence is CASSPGQGNEKLFF. The CDR3 DNA reads TGTGCCAGCTCACCAGGACAGGGGAATGAAAAACTGTTTTTT.

This sequence joins TRBV5-5 and TRBJ2-5, with TRBD1 matching over 9 bases. CDR1 SGHKS and CDR2 YYEKEE come from the germline V gene (reference sequence). This CDR3 comprises 16 residues. V lost 2 bases, J lost 5 bases, and 10 bases stayed unmatched. CDR3 loop: CASSLLPGTGRETQYF. The CDR3, as DNA: TGTGCCAGCAGCTTACTCCCTGGGACAGGGCGTGAGACCCAGTACTTC.